The present T cell receptor beta chain was sequenced within a study of early T cells in non-severe SARS-CoV-2 infection. Study-level background: Unsorted whole-blood RNA was sequenced in bulk, leaving chains unpaired.

With V trimmed by 0 bases and J by 0 bases, 7 bases remained unmatched. The CDR3 is made up of 16 amino acids. Germline assignment: CDR1 DFQATT and CDR2 SNEGSKA (reference sequence). This clonotype was picked up many times. Its antigen is unidentified. Researchers attached unique molecular identifiers to individual cDNA molecules. In TCRdb, the 5' RACE reads were re-called with MiXCR into one record per CDR3 protein. The profile shows tens of thousands of distinct CDR3 sequences, more than 8.5% of them singletons. Study-wide findings and caveats: Sequences matched to VDJdb favored anti-spike CD8 responses, while private and CD4 specificities were missed.

The source of this sequence is an adult who was a healthcare worker with PCR-confirmed SARS-CoV-2 infection or an uninfected control (not recorded which). Material: whole blood. This chain uses TRBV20-1 with TRBJ2-7; 8 bases are shared with TRBD2. Here the CDR3 DNA reads TGCAGTGCTAGAGATCTTAGCGGGGATAGCTCCTACGAGCAGTACTTC. This translates into CSARDLSGDSSYEQYF.